These 11 T cell receptor beta chains share one sample of origin, sequenced in a study of shared clonotypes between healthy human individuals. Some clones are missing from TCRdb's copy, which holds only in-frame ones; the method was immunoSEQ multiplex PCR. The sample lists about 1.5 million clones; around 98% were seen once. Material for sequencing was naive CD4+ T cells sorted from blood. Sample subset: CD45RA+ positively selected. Every receptor here comes from a man aged 25 to 45 in good health.

The rearrangement joins TRBV2 to TRBJ2-4; D is unclear. V was shortened by 8 bases and J by 1 base, with 9 bases between the two germline ends. Looked up from germline, CDR1 is SNHLY and CDR2 is FYNNEI. The CDR3 length is 13 residues. DNA for the CDR3: TGTGCCAGCGCTCTTAAGGCCAAAAACATTCAGTACTTC. Protein sequence: CASALKAKNIQYF.

The V and J genes are TRBV5-1 and TRBJ1-2, with D possibly TRBD1 on 6 matching bases. The CDR3 is 15 amino acids. V gave up 3 bases and J gave up 4 bases, with 16 bases separating them. The germline V gene encodes CDR1 SGHRS and CDR2 YFSETQ. The CDR3 DNA reads TGCGCCAGCAGCTCCGCCGGGACACTGGGCTATGGCTACACCTTC. It translates to CASSSAGTLGYGYTF.

This clone was seen once. The J gene is TRBJ2-5, the V gene TRBV6-6; weak D call: TRBD1 (5 bases). V lost 5 bases to trimming and J lost 2 bases, with 18 bases between them. The germline gives CDR1 MNHNY, CDR2 SVGAGI (reference sequence). The CDR3 loop spans 16 amino acids. In nucleotides, the CDR3 is TGTGCCAGCAGTAGGTATAAGGGTTCAGGGCAAGAGACCCAGTACTTC. Amino acid sequence: CASSRYKGSGQETQYF.

This sequence joins TRBV14 and TRBJ2-2; D remains unclear. Germline V gene lookup returns CDR1 SGHDN and CDR2 FVKESK. Trimming pared 3 bases from V and 9 bases from J, leaving 14 bases between. This CDR3 is 14 amino acids long. DNA for the CDR3: TGTGCCAGCAGCCATTTGACGAGGAGTAGGGAGCTGTTTTTT. Translated, it gives CASSHLTRSRELFF.

The gene calls are TRBV5-4 and TRBJ2-5, with a possible D match to TRBD1 (5 bases). Per the germline V gene, CDR1 is SGHNT and CDR2 is YYREEE (reference sequence). CDR3 length: 16 amino acids. Trimming removed 0 bases from V and 5 bases from J, with 17 bases in between. DNA of the CDR3: TGTGCCAGCAGCTTGGGAACCGTGGGGCGTTGGGAGACCCAGTACTTC. The encoded protein is CASSLGTVGRWETQYF.

Regarding this clone: The identical CDR3 is also encoded by other nucleotide sequences in the sample. The chain carries TRBV28 and TRBJ2-7; D uncertain. CDR3 size: 12 residues. Germline V gene sequence: CDR1 MDHEN, CDR2 SYDVKM. V was pared by 6 bases and J by 4 bases, with 10 bases between. CDR3 nucleotides: TGTGCCAGCAGCTGGACGGGTTACGAGCAGTACTTC. This sequence encodes CASSWTGYEQYF.

The rearrangement links TRBV11-2 to TRBJ2-1, with a weak D call TRBD1 (6 bases). V gave up 5 bases and J gave up 8 bases, with 19 bases separating them. Germline-derived CDR1 and CDR2 are SGHAT and FQNNGV. The CDR3 has 15 residues. The CDR3 nucleotides are TGTGCCAGCAGCCAGGGACAAGCTAGCATCCATGAGCAGTTCTTC. Translated: CASSQGQASIHEQFF.

CDR3 DNA sequence: TGTGCCAGCAGCTTGAGACCAGAGAGGGGAGATACGCAGTATTTT. Amino acids: CASSLRPERGDTQYF. V is TRBV5-4 and J is TRBJ2-3, with D possibly called TRBD1 or TRBD2 (5 bases each). The germline gives CDR1 SGHNT, CDR2 YYREEE (reference sequence). The CDR3 contains 15 residues. V was cut by 1 base and J by 5 bases, with 14 bases left in between. The whole variable domain, filled in from reference TRBV5-4 and TRBJ2-3, reads ETGVTQSPTHLIKTRGQQVTLRCSSQSGHNTVSWYQQALGQGPQFIFQYYREEENGRGNFPPRFSGLQFPNYSSELNVNALELDDSALYLCASSLRPERGDTQYFGPGTRLTVL.

The chain joins TRBV2 to TRBJ2-7, with TRBD2 matching over 16 bases. Germline trimming cut 6 bases from V and 5 bases from J; bases unmatched to any gene: 1. The germline CDR1 and CDR2 sequences are SNHLY and FYNNEI. This CDR3 has 14 residues. The CDR3 spells CASRGTSGRDEQYF. The CDR3 DNA follows: TGTGCCAGCAGAGGGACTAGCGGGAGGGACGAGCAGTACTTC.

This clone was seen only once. The chain joins TRBV4-3 to TRBJ1-2; tentatively, D is TRBD1 (6 bases). Per germline, CDR1 LGHNA and CDR2 YSLEER. The CDR3 length is 19 residues. Deletions cut 5 bases from V and 2 bases from J, with 27 bases between. The CDR3 spells CASSRTEAHRGAGNYGYTF. CDR3 in DNA: TGCGCCAGCAGCAGAACTGAGGCTCATCGGGGGGCGGGGAACTATGGCTACACCTTC.

With respect to this clone: At the DNA level, this CDR3 is encoded by other sequences in the same sample as well. V and J are TRBV5-1 and TRBJ1-1; D uncertain. The CDR3 consists of 13 residues. The V end lost 0 bases, the J end lost 3 bases, and 6 bases lay between the germline ends. Germline V gives CDR1 SGHRS, CDR2 YFSETQ. CDR3 loop: CASSLVQDTEAFF. The CDR3 nucleotides are TGCGCCAGCAGCTTGGTACAAGACACTGAAGCTTTCTTT.